This TCR beta chain was sequenced for a study of blood T cell repertoires in COVID-19. Assay: immunoSEQ multiplex PCR; the TCRdb copy retains only in-frame clones and omits some. The sample shows tens of thousands of clones, roughly 80% of them seen only once. This CDR3 spans 18 amino acids. The sample taken for sequencing was peripheral blood. The receptor comes from a human donor with acute or convalescent COVID-19. The donor label of this sample is uncertain. This sequence joins TRBV1 and TRBJ2-3; the table's TRBD2 call for D was not verified on the DNA. TRBV1 is labeled a pseudogene. CDR3 nucleotides: TGCACCAGCAGCCAAGAAGATTTACTAGCGGGTTGCACAGATACGCAGTATTTT. It yields the protein CTSSQEDLLAGCTDTQYF.